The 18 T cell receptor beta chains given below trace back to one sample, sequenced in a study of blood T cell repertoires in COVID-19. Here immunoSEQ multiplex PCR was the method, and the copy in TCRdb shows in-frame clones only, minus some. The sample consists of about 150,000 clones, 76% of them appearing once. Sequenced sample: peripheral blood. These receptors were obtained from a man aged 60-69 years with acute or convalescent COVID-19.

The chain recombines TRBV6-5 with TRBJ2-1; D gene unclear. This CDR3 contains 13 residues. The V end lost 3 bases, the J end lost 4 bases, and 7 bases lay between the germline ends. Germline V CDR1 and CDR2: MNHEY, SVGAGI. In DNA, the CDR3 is TGTGCCAGCAGTTATGGGCCGTACAATGAGCAGTTCTTC. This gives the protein CASSYGPYNEQFF.

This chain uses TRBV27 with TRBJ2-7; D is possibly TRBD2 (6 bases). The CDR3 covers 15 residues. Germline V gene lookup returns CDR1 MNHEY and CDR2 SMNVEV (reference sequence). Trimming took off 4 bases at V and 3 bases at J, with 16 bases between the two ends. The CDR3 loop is CASSSSWTTFYEQYF. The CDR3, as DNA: TGTGCCAGCAGTTCCTCGTGGACTACCTTCTACGAGCAGTACTTC.

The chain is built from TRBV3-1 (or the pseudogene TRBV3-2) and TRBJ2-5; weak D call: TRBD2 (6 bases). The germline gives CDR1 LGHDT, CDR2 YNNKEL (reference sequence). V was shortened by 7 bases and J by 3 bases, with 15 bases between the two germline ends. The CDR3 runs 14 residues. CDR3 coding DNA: TGTGCCAGCACCTCGGAGGGTGGGAAAGAGACCCAGTACTTC. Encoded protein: CASTSEGGKETQYF.

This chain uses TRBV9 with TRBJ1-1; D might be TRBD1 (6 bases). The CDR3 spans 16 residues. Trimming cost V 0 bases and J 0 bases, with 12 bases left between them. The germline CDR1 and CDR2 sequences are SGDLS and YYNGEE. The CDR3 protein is CASSVDQGLMNTEAFF. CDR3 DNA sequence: TGTGCCAGCAGCGTAGACCAGGGGCTTATGAACACTGAAGCTTTCTTT. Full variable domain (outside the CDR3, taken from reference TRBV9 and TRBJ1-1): DSGVTQTPKHLITATGQRVTLRCSPRSGDLSVYWYQQSLDQGLQFLIQYYNGEERAKGNILERFSAQQFPDLHSELNLSSLELGDSALYFCASSVDQGLMNTEAFFGQGTRLTVV.

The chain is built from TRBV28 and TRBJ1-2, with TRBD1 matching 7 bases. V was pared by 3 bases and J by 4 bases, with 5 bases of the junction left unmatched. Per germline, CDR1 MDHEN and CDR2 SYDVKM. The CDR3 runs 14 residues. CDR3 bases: TGTGCCAGCAGTTTGGGACAGCGTTTCTATGGCTACACCTTC. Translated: CASSLGQRFYGYTF.

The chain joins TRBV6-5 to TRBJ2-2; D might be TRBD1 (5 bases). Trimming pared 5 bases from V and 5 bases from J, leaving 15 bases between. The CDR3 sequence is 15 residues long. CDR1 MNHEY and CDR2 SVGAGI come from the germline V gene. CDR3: CASSQGPVRTGELFF. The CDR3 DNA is TGTGCCAGCAGTCAGGGTCCAGTAAGAACCGGGGAGCTGTTTTTT.

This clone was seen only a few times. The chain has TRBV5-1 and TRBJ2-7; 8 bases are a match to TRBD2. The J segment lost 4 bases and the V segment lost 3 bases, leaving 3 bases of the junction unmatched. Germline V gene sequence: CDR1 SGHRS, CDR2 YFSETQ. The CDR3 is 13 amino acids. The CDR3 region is CASSWGLEYEQYF. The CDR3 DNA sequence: TGCGCCAGCAGCTGGGGACTAGAGTACGAGCAGTACTTC.

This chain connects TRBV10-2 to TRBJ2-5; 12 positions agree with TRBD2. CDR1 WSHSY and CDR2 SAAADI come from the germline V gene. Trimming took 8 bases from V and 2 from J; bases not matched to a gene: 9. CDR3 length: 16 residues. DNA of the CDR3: TGCGCCAGCGGTATTGCGACTAGCGGGAGTCAAGAGACCCAGTACTTC. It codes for CASGIATSGSQETQYF.

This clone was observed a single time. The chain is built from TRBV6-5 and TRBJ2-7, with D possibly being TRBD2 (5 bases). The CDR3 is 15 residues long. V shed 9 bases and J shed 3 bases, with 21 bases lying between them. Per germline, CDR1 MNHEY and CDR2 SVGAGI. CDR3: CASAPVTGKGYEQYF. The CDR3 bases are TGTGCCAGTGCCCCGGTTACCGGGAAGGGCTACGAGCAGTACTTC.

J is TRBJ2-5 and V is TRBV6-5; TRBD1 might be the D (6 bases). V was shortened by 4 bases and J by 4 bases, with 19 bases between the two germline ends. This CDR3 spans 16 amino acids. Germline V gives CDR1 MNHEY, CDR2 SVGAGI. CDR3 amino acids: CASSSSITGIGETQYF. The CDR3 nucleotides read TGTGCCAGCAGTTCCTCAATTACAGGGATTGGAGAGACCCAGTACTTC.

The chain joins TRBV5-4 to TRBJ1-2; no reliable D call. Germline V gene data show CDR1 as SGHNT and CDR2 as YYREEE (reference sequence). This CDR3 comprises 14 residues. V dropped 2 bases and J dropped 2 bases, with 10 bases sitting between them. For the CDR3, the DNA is TGTGCCAGCAGCTTAAAAAACGGGAACTATGGCTACACCTTC. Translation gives CASSLKNGNYGYTF.

The CDR3 bases are TGTGCCAGCAAGCCGGGGACAGGCTTCACCGGGGAGCTGTTTTTT. Translated: CASKPGTGFTGELFF. V is TRBV5-4 and J is TRBJ2-2; 8 positions agree with TRBD1. Looked up from germline, CDR1 is SGHNT and CDR2 is YYREEE (reference sequence). The V segment lost 6 bases and the J segment 4 bases; nucleotides outside the gene matches: 8. This CDR3 has 15 amino acids.

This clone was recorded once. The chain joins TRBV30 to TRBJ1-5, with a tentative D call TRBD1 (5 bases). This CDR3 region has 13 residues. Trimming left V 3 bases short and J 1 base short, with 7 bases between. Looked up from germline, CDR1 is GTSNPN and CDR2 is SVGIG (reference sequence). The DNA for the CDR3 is TGTGCCTGGAGCCACAGGAGCAATCAGCCCCAGCATTTT. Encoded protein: CAWSHRSNQPQHF.

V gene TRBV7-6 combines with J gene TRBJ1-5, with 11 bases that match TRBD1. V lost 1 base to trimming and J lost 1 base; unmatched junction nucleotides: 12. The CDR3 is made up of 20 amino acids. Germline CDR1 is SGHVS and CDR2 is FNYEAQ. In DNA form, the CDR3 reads TGTGCCAGCAGCTTAGGGTCTCCAGGACAGGGGGCAATGAGCAATCAGCCCCAGCATTTT. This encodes CASSLGSPGQGAMSNQPQHF.

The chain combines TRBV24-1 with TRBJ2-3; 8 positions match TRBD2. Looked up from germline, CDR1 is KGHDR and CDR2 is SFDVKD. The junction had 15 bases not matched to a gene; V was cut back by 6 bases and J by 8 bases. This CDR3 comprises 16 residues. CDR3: CATSFSGTRPHGTQYF. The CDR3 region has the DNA TGTGCCACCAGTTTCTCCGGGACTAGACCTCATGGTACGCAGTATTTT.

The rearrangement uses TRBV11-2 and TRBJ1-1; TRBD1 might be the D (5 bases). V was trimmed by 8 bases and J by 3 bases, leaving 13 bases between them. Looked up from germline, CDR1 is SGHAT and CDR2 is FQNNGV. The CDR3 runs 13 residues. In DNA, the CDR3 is TGTGCCAGCTTAAACTGGGGGGACACTGAAGCTTTCTTT. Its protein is CASLNWGDTEAFF. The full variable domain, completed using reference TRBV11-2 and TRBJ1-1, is EAGVAQSPRYKIIEKRQSVAFWCNPISGHATLYWYQQILGQGPKLLIQFQNNGVVDDSQLPKDRFSAERLKGVDSTLKIQPAKLEDSAVYLCASLNWGDTEAFFGQGTRLTVV.

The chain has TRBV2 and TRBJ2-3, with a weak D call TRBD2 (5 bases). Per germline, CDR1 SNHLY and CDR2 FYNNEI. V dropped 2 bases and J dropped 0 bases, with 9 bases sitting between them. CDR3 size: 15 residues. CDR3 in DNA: TGTGCCAGCAGTGAATTTAGCGTAAGCACAGATACGCAGTATTTT. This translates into CASSEFSVSTDTQYF.

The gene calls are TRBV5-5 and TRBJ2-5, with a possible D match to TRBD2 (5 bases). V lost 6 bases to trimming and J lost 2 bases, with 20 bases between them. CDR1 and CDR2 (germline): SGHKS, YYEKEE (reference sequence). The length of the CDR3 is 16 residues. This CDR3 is CASTPERLAGQETQYF. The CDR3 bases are TGTGCCAGCACCCCAGAGCGGTTAGCTGGTCAAGAGACCCAGTACTTC.